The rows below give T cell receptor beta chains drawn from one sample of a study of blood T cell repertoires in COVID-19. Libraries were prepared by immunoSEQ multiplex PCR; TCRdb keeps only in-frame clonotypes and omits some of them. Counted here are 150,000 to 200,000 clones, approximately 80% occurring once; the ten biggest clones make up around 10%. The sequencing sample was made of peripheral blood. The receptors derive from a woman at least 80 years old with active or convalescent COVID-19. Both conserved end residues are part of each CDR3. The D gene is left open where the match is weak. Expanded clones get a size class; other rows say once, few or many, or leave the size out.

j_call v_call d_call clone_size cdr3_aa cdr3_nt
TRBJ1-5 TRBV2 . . CASSEQGFNQPQHF TGTGCCAGCAGTGAACAGGGGTTCAATCAGCCCCAGCATTTT
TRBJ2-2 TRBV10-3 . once CAISRADTAELFF TGTGCCATCTCGAGGGCAGATACCGCGGAGCTGTTTTTT
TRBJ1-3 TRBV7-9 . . CASSWGGASSGNTIYF TGTGCCAGCAGCTGGGGGGGAGCTAGCTCTGGAAACACCATATATTTT
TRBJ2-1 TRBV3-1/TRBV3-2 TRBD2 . CASSQEAGEYNEQFF TGTGCCAGCAGCCAAGAGGCGGGGGAATACAATGAGCAGTTCTTC
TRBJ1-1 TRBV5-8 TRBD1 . CASSPDRGLTEAFF TGTGCCAGCAGTCCCGACAGGGGACTCACTGAAGCTTTCTTT
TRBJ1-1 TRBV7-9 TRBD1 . CASRTTGGTEAFF TGTGCCAGCAGGACGACAGGGGGCACTGAAGCTTTCTTT
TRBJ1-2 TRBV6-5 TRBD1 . CASSSTGAWYGYTF TGTGCCAGCAGTTCAACAGGGGCCTGGTATGGCTACACCTTC
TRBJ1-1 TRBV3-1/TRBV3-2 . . CASSLQVDRGTEAFF TGTGCCAGCAGCCTACAGGTAGACCGGGGGACTGAAGCTTTCTTT
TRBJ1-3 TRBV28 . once CASTVQGSGNTIYF TGTGCCAGCACCGTTCAGGGTAGTGGAAACACCATATATTTT
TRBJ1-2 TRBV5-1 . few CASSFGDGPRGDYGYTF TGCGCCAGCAGCTTCGGGGACGGTCCACGCGGGGACTATGGCTACACCTTC
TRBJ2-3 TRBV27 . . CASSFGGDTQYF TGTGCCAGCAGTTTTGGCGGAGATACGCAGTATTTT
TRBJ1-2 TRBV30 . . CAWSDGGDYTF TGTGCCTGGAGCGACGGCGGAGACTACACCTTC
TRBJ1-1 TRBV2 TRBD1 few CAMRPGQGAEAFF TGTGCCATGAGGCCGGGGCAGGGGGCAGAAGCTTTCTTT
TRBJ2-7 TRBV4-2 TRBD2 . CASSQGRSGGYEQYF TGTGCCAGCAGCCAAGGAAGAAGCGGGGGCTACGAGCAGTACTTC
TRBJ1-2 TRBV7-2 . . CASSFRTENYGYTF TGTGCCAGCAGCTTTAGAACAGAAAACTATGGCTACACCTTC
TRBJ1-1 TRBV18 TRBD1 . CASSPRGTDLNTEAFF TGTGCCAGCTCACCAAGAGGGACAGACTTAAACACTGAAGCTTTCTTT